The 23 T cell receptor beta chains in this list originate from one sample, sequenced in a study of regulatory and conventional T cells in RAG deficiency. Blood CD4+ CD25-high CD127-low regulatory T cells supplied the genomic DNA template. Only in-frame clones appear in the TCRdb table, and some are missing; sequencing was by immunoSEQ multiplex PCR. The profile shows roughly 11,000 clones, roughly 95% of them singletons. This sample also belongs to another study, concerning regulatory T cells. That study adds: Primers: 52 TRBV forward and 13 TRBJ reverse.

What was sequenced was CD127- CD25+ CD4+ Tregs sorted from blood. Receptors originate from a human donor in good health.

The chain joins TRBV9 to TRBJ1-2; D is unresolved. The CDR3 runs 14 residues. Germline V gene sequence: CDR1 SGDLS, CDR2 YYNGEE. V gave up 4 bases and J gave up 3 bases, with 13 bases separating them. CDR3 in amino acids: CASSRSDNYYGYTF. The CDR3 nucleotides are TGTGCCAGCAGCCGTAGCGACAATTACTATGGCTACACCTTC.

The genes are TRBV5-1 and TRBJ2-1, with TRBD1 matching over 10 bases. Trimming at V came to 2 bases and at J to 6 bases, leaving 5 bases not matched to a gene. From germline, CDR1 is SGHRS and CDR2 YFSETQ. The CDR3 extends over 15 amino acids. The CDR3 DNA follows: TGCGCCAGCAGCTTAACCGGGACAGGGGCCAATGAGCAGTTCTTC. Translating it yields CASSLTGTGANEQFF.

This clone was detected once. This chain links TRBV5-1 with TRBJ1-4, with 9 positions matching TRBD1. V trimming: 4 bases; J trimming: 2 bases; junction bases outside the gene matches: 3. CDR1 is SGHRS, CDR2 YFSETQ, per germline. CDR3 length: 15 amino acids. DNA of the CDR3: TGCGCCAGCAGCGGGGGGACAGGGACTAATGAAAAACTGTTTTTT. Amino acid sequence: CASSGGTGTNEKLFF.

V and J are TRBV5-1 and TRBJ2-2; 7 bases fit TRBD2. Germline V lookup: CDR1 SGHRS, CDR2 YFSETQ. The CDR3 loop spans 15 amino acids. V lost 4 bases to trimming and J lost 0 bases; unmatched junction nucleotides: 3. DNA for the CDR3: TGCGCCAGCAGCCGGACTAGGGCGAACACCGGGGAGCTGTTTTTT. Translating gives CASSRTRANTGELFF.

This chain's CDR3 is CASSEAAELYLGYIQYF. The CDR3 nucleotides are TGTGCCAGCAGTGAAGCGGCGGAACTCTACCTTGGGTACATTCAGTACTTC. J is TRBJ2-4 and V is TRBV6-1; D unresolved. The V gene's germline CDR1 is MNHNS and CDR2 SASEGT. The CDR3 spans 17 residues. Trimming removed 0 bases at V and 8 bases at J, with 20 bases between.

Only one count was recorded for this clone. The chain uses TRBV9 and TRBJ1-2; weak D call: TRBD1 (5 bases). The CDR3 length is 16 residues. V was cut by 4 bases and J by 0 bases, with 16 bases left in between. Germline V CDR1 and CDR2: SGDLS, YYNGEE. The DNA of the CDR3 is TGTGCCAGCAGCCCATTCCTCCGACAGTCTAACTATGGCTACACCTTC. Amino acids: CASSPFLRQSNYGYTF.

V is TRBV27 and J is TRBJ2-7, with D perhaps matching TRBD1 (6 bases). Looked up from germline, CDR1 is MNHEY and CDR2 is SMNVEV (reference sequence). V gave up 8 bases and J gave up 2 bases, with 13 bases separating them. This CDR3 is 13 amino acids long. The CDR3 reads CASSKTGPYEQYF. In DNA, the CDR3 is TGTGCCAGCTCGAAGACAGGACCCTACGAGCAGTACTTC.

The V call is TRBV13, the J call TRBJ2-3, with TRBD2 matching 8 bases. V lost 5 bases and J lost 3; bases outside the gene matches: 13. The CDR3 contains 17 residues. Germline V CDR1 and CDR2: PRHDT, FYEKMQ (reference sequence). DNA of the CDR3: TGTGCCAGCAGCCCAACAGCGGGGGCTTTAAGAACAGATACGCAGTATTTT. It specifies CASSPTAGALRTDTQYF.

The table lists this clone with a count of one. The chain joins TRBV5-1 to TRBJ2-3; TRBD2 is a possible D gene (7 bases). CDR1 and CDR2 (germline): SGHRS, YFSETQ. The CDR3 spans 15 residues. The V and J ends lost 2 bases and 1 base respectively, with 11 bases between them. The DNA of the CDR3 is TGCGCCAGCAGCTTCGGCGGGGGCCGCACAGATACGCAGTATTTT. Amino acids: CASSFGGGRTDTQYF. Combining the CDR3 with reference TRBV5-1 and TRBJ2-3 gives the whole variable domain KAGVTQTPRYLIKTRGQQVTLSCSPISGHRSVSWYQQTPGQGLQFLFEYFSETQRNKGNFPGRFSGRQFSNSRSEMNVSTLELGDSALYLCASSFGGGRTDTQYFGPGTRLTVL.

The chain recombines TRBV10-3 with TRBJ1-2; TRBD1 is a possible D gene (6 bases). The length of the CDR3 is 14 residues. The V end was cut by 5 bases, the J end by 4 bases, with 14 bases between. The germline CDR1 and CDR2 sequences are ENHRY and SYGVKD. The CDR3 nucleotides read TGTGCCATCAGTTACGGGGGGCGAGGCTATGGCTACACCTTC. Its translation is CAISYGGRGYGYTF.

This chain joins TRBV7-6 and TRBJ2-3; 7 bases are shared with TRBD2. Per germline, CDR1 SGHVS and CDR2 FNYEAQ. V was clipped by 5 bases and J by 1 base; unmatched bases: 9. This CDR3 is built from 16 residues. The CDR3 sequence: CASSPTSAVGTDTQYF. DNA for the CDR3: TGTGCCAGCAGCCCAACTAGCGCGGTTGGCACAGATACGCAGTATTTT.

This sequence joins TRBV6-5 and TRBJ1-4; D remains ambiguous. CDR1 and CDR2 from the germline V gene are MNHEY and SVGAGI. V shed 6 bases and J shed 7 bases, with 12 bases lying between them. CDR3 length: 13 amino acids. CDR3 DNA sequence: TGTGCCAGCAGGGGCTATGGAGGTGAAAAACTGTTTTTT. Amino acid sequence: CASRGYGGEKLFF.

The chain links TRBV7-3 to TRBJ2-1; the D gene is possibly TRBD1 (6 bases). Trimming shortened V by 2 bases and J by 13 bases, and 15 bases separated the two germline ends. The CDR3 is made up of 13 amino acids. Germline CDR1 SGHTA, CDR2 FQGTGA. This chain's CDR3 is CASSLGAGQRQFF. In DNA, the CDR3 is TGTGCCAGCAGCTTAGGGGCAGGACAGCGACAGTTCTTC.

This chain connects TRBV7-6 to TRBJ2-3, with D perhaps TRBD2 (6 bases). The V end lost 1 base, the J end lost 6 bases, and 8 bases lay between the germline ends. The germline V gene has CDR1 SGHVS and CDR2 FNYEAQ. This CDR3 has 13 residues. The CDR3 nucleotides are TGTGCCAGCAGCTTAGTGGGGGGTGATACGCAGTATTTT. Amino acids: CASSLVGGDTQYF.

The V and J genes are TRBV5-6 and TRBJ1-3, with TRBD1 as a possible D gene (5 bases). Germline loops: CDR1 SGHDT, CDR2 YYEEEE. Trimming pared 2 bases from V and 0 bases from J, leaving 6 bases between. The CDR3 length is 14 residues. This CDR3 is CASSLGDSGNTIYF. The CDR3 region has the DNA TGTGCCAGCAGCTTAGGGGACTCTGGAAACACCATATATTTT.

This clone showed up just once. This sequence joins TRBV7-9 and TRBJ1-1; D not certain. The V end lost 3 bases, the J end lost 1 base, and 6 bases lay between the germline ends. Germline V lookup: CDR1 SEHNR, CDR2 FQNEAQ (reference sequence). The CDR3 spans 13 residues. The CDR3 coding sequence is TGTGCCAGCAGCTTGTACAGGAACACTGAAGCTTTCTTT. Translation gives CASSLYRNTEAFF.

V usage is TRBV25-1 and J usage is TRBJ2-3, with 9 bases lining up with TRBD2. J gave up 2 bases and V 3 bases, and 6 bases lay outside the gene matches. Germline-derived CDR1 and CDR2 are MGHDK and SYGVNS. This CDR3 comprises 16 residues. DNA of the CDR3: TGTGCCAGCAGTGATTCAGCGGGGGGTTTCACAGATACGCAGTATTTT. Its translation is CASSDSAGGFTDTQYF.

The CDR3 spells CAIGGQAPLYGYTF. CDR3 nucleotide sequence: TGTGCCATCGGAGGACAGGCCCCTCTCTATGGCTACACCTTC. The chain couples TRBV10-3 to TRBJ1-2, with TRBD1 matching 7 bases. The CDR3 consists of 14 residues. Germline V lookup: CDR1 ENHRY, CDR2 SYGVKD. V gave up 8 bases and J gave up 4 bases; unmatched junction bases: 10.

This clone has more than one count but fewer than ten. The junction does not match germline at one end; this may be a read error. The same CDR3 arises from other DNA sequences in this sample as well. The gene calls are TRBV4-1 and TRBJ1-6; D is unclear. The CDR3 loop spans 15 amino acids. The germline CDR1 and CDR2 sequences are MGHRA and YSYEKL. The CDR3 nucleotides are TGCGCCAGCAGCCAGTCTGGAGCTTATAATTCCCCCCTCCACTTT. It is translated as CASSQSGAYNSPLHF.

The chain is built from TRBV10-1 and TRBJ2-1; TRBD2 matches at 12 bases. With 6 bases clipped from V and 4 bases from J, the junction kept 7 bases outside the gene matches. The CDR3 contains 16 residues. Germline values: CDR1 WNHNN, CDR2 SYGVQD (reference sequence). CDR3 bases: TGCGCCAGCAGCGCAACACTAGCGGGGGGATACAATGAGCAGTTCTTC. It codes for CASSATLAGGYNEQFF.

V is TRBV6-5 and J is TRBJ2-5; 12 bases are shared with TRBD2. The junction had 4 bases not matched to a gene; V was cut back by 11 bases and J by 0 bases. The V gene's germline CDR1 is MNHEY and CDR2 SVGAGI. CDR3 length equals 14 residues. The CDR3, as DNA: TGTGCCCTCCGACTAGCGGGGGACCAAGAGACCCAGTACTTC. Translation gives CALRLAGDQETQYF.

V and J are TRBV18 and TRBJ1-3; D uncertain. The CDR3 runs 15 residues. CDR1 and CDR2 (germline): KGHSH, LQKENI. Trimming shortened V by 4 bases and J by 2 bases, and 12 bases separated the two germline ends. This chain's CDR3 is CASSRTELAGNTIYF. For the CDR3, the DNA is TGTGCCAGCTCACGCACAGAATTGGCTGGAAACACCATATATTTT. The full variable domain, its missing parts supplied by reference TRBV18 and TRBJ1-3, is NAGVMQNPRHLVRRRGQEARLRCSPMKGHSHVYWYRQLPEEGLKFMVYLQKENIIDESGMPKERFSAEFPKEGPSILRIQQVVRGDSAAYFCASSRTELAGNTIYFGEGSWLTVV.

This chain joins TRBV5-4 and TRBJ1-4, with no clear D. V dropped 6 bases and J dropped 0 bases, with 12 bases sitting between them. This CDR3 region has 15 residues. Germline V lookup: CDR1 SGHNT, CDR2 YYREEE (reference sequence). The CDR3 sequence is CASNPTRATNEKLFF. Here the CDR3 DNA reads TGTGCCAGCAACCCGACACGCGCAACTAATGAAAAACTGTTTTTT.